One and the same sample provided the 7 T cell receptor beta chains below, sequenced in a study of beta chain features in type 1 diabetes. Sequenced material consisted of expressed TCRB transcripts (all of the isolated RNA was reverse transcribed). The assay was immunoSEQ multiplex PCR, and TCRdb's table has in-frame clones only and misses some. The sample shows about 180,000 clones, about 13% of them seen only once. The sample was central memory CD4+ T cells from blood. The source is a woman aged 18-30 years in good health.

This clone came up a few times. The chain links TRBV6-1 to TRBJ2-7; D is uncertain. The ends were cut back, 4 bases at V and 9 bases at J, with 10 bases in the middle. The CDR3 length is 11 residues. The germline gives CDR1 MNHNS, CDR2 SASEGT. The CDR3 nucleotides read TGTGCCAGCAGTGGCGGATCTCGGCAGTACTTC. It translates to CASSGGSRQYF.

The V call is TRBV9, the J call TRBJ1-2, with TRBD1 matching 10 bases. After removal of 3 bases from V and 2 bases from J, the junction contained 4 bases not matched to a gene. The CDR3 loop spans 15 amino acids. Germline CDR1 reads SGDLS; CDR2 reads YYNGEE. The CDR3 loop is CASSARTGGNYGYTF. The DNA for the CDR3 is TGTGCCAGCAGCGCTCGGACAGGGGGGAACTATGGCTACACCTTC.

The chain carries TRBV7-8 and TRBJ2-1, with 12 bases lining up with TRBD2. This CDR3 is 15 amino acids long. V was clipped by 1 base and J by 8 bases; unmatched bases: 3. Looked up from germline, CDR1 is SGHVS and CDR2 is FQNEAQ. This CDR3 is CASSLGLAGVDEQFF. As DNA, the CDR3 is TGTGCCAGCAGCTTAGGACTAGCGGGAGTGGATGAGCAGTTCTTC.

This clone was counted once. The chain has TRBV2 and TRBJ2-7; the match to TRBD2 covers 7 bases. V was clipped by 1 base and J by 2 bases; unmatched bases: 2. Germline CDR1 and CDR2: SNHLY and FYNNEI. The CDR3 has 14 residues. DNA of the CDR3: TGTGCCAGCAGTGAAGATGGGGGGGCCTACGAGCAGTACTTC. Translation: CASSEDGGAYEQYF.

V is TRBV11-3 and J is TRBJ2-3; D is unresolved. This CDR3 spans 12 amino acids. The germline V and J ends were trimmed by 5 bases and 3 bases, with 6 bases remaining between them. Germline V gene data show CDR1 as SGHNT and CDR2 as YENEEA. Here the CDR3 reads CASSPGTDTQYF. The CDR3 DNA reads as TGTGCCAGCAGCCCCGGGACAGATACGCAGTATTTT.

The V and J genes are TRBV27 and TRBJ1-5; the D is unclear. V shed 7 bases and J shed 7 bases, with 14 bases lying between them. Germline values: CDR1 MNHEY, CDR2 SMNVEV (reference sequence). The CDR3 covers 13 residues. This CDR3 reads CASTELREQPQHF. The CDR3 DNA follows: TGTGCCAGCACGGAGCTTCGAGAACAGCCCCAGCATTTT.

This clone has only a few counts. The chain has TRBV4-1 and TRBJ1-2, with TRBD1 as a possible D gene (5 bases). The V and J ends lost 1 base and 0 bases respectively, with 12 bases between them. Germline assignment: CDR1 MGHRA and CDR2 YSYEKL. The CDR3 covers 16 residues. CDR3 bases: TGCGCCAGCAGCCAAGGCACGACAGTAGCTAACTATGGCTACACCTTC. This sequence encodes CASSQGTTVANYGYTF.